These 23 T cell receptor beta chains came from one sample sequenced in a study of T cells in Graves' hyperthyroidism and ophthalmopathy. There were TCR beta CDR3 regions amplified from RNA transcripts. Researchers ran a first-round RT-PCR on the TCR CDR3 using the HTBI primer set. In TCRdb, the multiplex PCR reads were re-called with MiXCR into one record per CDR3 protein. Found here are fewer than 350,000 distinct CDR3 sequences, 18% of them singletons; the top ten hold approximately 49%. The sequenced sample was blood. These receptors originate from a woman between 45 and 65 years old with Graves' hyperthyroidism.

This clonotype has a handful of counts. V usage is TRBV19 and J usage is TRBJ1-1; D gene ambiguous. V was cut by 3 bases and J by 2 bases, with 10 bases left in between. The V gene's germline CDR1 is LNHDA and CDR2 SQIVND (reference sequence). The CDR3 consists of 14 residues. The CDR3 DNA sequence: TGTGCCAGTAGTATCACCGGCGGCAACACTGAAGCTTTCTTT. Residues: CASSITGGNTEAFF.

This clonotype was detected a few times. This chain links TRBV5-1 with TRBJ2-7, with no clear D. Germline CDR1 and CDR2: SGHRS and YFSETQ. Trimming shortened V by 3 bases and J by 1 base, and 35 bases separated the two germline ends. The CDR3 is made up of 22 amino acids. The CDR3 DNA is TGCGCCAGCAGCTCCACCACCTATTGCCCGTGGCAGGATGAGATTCGGTCCTACGAGCAGTACGTC. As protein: CASSSTTYCPWQDEIRSYEQYV.

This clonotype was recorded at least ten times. The CDR3 DNA follows: TGTGCCAGCAGCCAAGAACTGGTTCTCTCCAGCGGCTATGGCTACACCTTC. This gives the protein CASSQELVLSSGYGYTF. The J gene is TRBJ1-2, the V gene TRBV3-1; D remains ambiguous. Germline V gene sequence: CDR1 LGHDT, CDR2 YNNKEL (reference sequence). V lost 0 bases, J lost 4 bases, and 18 bases lay in between. The CDR3 runs 17 residues.

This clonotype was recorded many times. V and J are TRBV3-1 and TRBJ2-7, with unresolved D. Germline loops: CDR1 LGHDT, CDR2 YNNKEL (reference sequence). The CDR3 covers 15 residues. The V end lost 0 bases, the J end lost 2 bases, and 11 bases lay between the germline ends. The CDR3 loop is CASSQDTTGAYEQYF. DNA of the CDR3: TGTGCCAGCAGCCAAGATACAACTGGGGCCTACGAGCAGTACTTC.

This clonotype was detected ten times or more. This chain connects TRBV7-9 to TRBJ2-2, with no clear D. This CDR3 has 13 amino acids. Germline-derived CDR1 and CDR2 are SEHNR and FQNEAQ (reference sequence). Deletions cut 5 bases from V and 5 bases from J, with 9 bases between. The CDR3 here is CASSPSLTGELFF. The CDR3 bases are TGTGCCAGCAGCCCGAGTTTGACCGGGGAGCTGTTTTTT.

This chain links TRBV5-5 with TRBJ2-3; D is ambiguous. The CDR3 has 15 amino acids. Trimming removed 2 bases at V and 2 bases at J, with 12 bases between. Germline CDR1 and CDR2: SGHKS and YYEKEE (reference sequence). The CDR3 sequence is CASSFWDSYTDTQYF. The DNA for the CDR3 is TGTGCCAGCAGCTTCTGGGATAGCTACACAGATACGCAGTATTTT.

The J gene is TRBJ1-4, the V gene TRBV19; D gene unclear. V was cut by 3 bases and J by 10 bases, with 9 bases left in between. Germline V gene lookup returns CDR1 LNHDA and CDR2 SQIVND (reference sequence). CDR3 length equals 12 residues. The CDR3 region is CASSMVDGKLFF. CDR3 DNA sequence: TGTGCCAGTAGTATGGTCGACGGAAAACTGTTTTTT.

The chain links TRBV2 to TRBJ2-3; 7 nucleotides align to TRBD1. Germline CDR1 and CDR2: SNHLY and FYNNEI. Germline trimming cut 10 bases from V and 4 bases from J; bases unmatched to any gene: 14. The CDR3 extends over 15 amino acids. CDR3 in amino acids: CATSKGQPGSDTQYF. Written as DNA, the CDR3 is TGTGCCACCTCAAAGGGACAGCCCGGCTCAGATACGCAGTATTTT.

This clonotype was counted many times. The CDR3 spells CASRLEVGETQYF. DNA of the CDR3: TGTGCCAGCAGGCTTGAGGTGGGAGAGACCCAGTACTTC. The chain links TRBV2 to TRBJ2-5; unclear D gene. CDR1 is SNHLY and CDR2 is FYNNEI in the germline V gene. Trimming shortened V by 6 bases and J by 4 bases, and 12 bases separated the two germline ends. CDR3 size: 13 residues.

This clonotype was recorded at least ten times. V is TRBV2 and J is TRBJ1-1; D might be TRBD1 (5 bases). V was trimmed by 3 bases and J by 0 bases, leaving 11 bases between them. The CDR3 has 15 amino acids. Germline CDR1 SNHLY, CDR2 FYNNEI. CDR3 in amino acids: CASSDGHTMNTEAFF. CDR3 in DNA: TGTGCCAGCAGTGATGGACACACTATGAACACTGAAGCTTTCTTT.

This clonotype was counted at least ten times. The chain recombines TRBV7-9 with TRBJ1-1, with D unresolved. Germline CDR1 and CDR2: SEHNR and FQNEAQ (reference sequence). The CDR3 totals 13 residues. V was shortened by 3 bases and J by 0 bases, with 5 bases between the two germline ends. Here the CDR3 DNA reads TGTGCCAGCAGCTTTGGCTTGAACACTGAAGCTTTCTTT. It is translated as CASSFGLNTEAFF.

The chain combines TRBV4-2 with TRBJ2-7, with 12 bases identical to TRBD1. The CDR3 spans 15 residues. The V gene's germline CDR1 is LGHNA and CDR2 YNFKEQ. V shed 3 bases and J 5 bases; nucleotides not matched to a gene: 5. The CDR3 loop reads CASSQPGQGAHEQYF. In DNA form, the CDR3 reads TGTGCCAGCAGCCAGCCGGGACAGGGGGCGCACGAGCAGTACTTC.

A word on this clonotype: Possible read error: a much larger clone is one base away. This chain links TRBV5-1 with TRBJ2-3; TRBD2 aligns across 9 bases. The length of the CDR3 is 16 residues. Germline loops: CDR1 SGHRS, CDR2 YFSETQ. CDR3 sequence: CASSLVAGTSTDTPYF. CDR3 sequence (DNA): TGCGCCAGCAGCTTGGTTGCGGGGACTAGCACAGATACGCCGTATTTT.

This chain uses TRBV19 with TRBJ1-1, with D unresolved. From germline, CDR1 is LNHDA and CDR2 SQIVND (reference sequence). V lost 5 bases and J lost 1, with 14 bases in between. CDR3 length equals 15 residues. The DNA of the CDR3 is TGTGCCAGTAGTCCCCCAGGAACCAGGAACACTGAAGCTTTCTTT. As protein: CASSPPGTRNTEAFF.

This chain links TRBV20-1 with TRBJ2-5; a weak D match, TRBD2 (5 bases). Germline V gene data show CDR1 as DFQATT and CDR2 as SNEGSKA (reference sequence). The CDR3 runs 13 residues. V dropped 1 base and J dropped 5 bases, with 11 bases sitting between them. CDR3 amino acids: CSARAGNGETQYF. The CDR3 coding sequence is TGCAGTGCTAGAGCGGGGAATGGTGAGACCCAGTACTTC.

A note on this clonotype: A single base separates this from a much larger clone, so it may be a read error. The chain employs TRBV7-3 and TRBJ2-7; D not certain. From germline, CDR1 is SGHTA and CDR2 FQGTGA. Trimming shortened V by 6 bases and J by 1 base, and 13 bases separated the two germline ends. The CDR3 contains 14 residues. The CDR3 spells CASRKGPPSYEQYF. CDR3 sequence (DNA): TGTGCCAGCAGAAAAGGACCCCCATCCTACGAGCAGTACTTC.

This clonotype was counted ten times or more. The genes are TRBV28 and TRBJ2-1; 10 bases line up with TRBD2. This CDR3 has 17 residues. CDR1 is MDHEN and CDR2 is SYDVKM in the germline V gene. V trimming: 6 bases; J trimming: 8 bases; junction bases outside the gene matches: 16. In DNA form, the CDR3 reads TGTGCCAGCAGCCCGCGTCCAGGGTCTAGCGGGAGCTATGAGCAGTTCTTC. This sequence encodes CASSPRPGSSGSYEQFF.

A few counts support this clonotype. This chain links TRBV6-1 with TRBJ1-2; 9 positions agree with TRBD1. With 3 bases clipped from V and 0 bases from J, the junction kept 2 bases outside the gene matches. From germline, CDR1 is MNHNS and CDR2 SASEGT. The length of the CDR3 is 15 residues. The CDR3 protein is CASSETGGANYGYTF. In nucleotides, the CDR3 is TGTGCCAGCAGTGAGACAGGGGGAGCTAACTATGGCTACACCTTC.

The CDR3 DNA is TGTGCCAGCAGTCTGGGCCTTCCGGACCAAGAGACCCAGTACTTC. As protein: CASSLGLPDQETQYF. The gene calls are TRBV6-1 and TRBJ2-5; D ambiguous. Germline CDR1 and CDR2: MNHNS and SASEGT. V shed 5 bases and J shed 0 bases, with 13 bases lying between them. This CDR3 spans 15 amino acids.

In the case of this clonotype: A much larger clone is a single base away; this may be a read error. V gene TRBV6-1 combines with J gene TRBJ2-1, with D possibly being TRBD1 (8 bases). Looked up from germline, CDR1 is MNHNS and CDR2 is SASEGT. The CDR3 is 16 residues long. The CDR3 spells CASSGQGTTSYDEQFF. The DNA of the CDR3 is TGTGCCAGCAGTGGACAGGGGACTACTTCCTACGATGAGCAGTTCTTC.

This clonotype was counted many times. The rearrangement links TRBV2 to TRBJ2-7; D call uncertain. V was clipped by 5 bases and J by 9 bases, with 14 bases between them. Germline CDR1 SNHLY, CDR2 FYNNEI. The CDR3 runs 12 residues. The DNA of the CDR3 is TGTGCCAGCAGTAACAGCCCCGCCCTGCAGTACTTC. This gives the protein CASSNSPALQYF. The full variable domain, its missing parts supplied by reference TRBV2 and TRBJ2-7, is EPEVTQTPSHQVTQMGQEVILRCVPISNHLYFYWYRQILGQKVEFLVSFYNNEISEKSEIFDDQFSVERPDGSNFTLKIRSTKLEDSAMYFCASSNSPALQYFGPGTRLTVT.

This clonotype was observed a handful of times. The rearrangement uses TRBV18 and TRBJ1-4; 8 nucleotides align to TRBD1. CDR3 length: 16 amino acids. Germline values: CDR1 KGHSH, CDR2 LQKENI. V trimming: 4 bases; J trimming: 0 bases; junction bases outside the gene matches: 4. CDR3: CASSLQGVPTNEKLFF. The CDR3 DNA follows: TGTGCCAGCTCACTACAGGGGGTCCCAACTAATGAAAAACTGTTTTTT.

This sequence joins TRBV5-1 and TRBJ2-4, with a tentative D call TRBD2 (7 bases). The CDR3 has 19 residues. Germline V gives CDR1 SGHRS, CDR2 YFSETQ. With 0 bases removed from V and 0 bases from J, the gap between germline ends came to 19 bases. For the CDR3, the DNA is TGCGCCAGCAGCTTGGGGCCTTTGCGGGGGCCATTAGCCAAAAACATTCAGTACTTC. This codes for CASSLGPLRGPLAKNIQYF.